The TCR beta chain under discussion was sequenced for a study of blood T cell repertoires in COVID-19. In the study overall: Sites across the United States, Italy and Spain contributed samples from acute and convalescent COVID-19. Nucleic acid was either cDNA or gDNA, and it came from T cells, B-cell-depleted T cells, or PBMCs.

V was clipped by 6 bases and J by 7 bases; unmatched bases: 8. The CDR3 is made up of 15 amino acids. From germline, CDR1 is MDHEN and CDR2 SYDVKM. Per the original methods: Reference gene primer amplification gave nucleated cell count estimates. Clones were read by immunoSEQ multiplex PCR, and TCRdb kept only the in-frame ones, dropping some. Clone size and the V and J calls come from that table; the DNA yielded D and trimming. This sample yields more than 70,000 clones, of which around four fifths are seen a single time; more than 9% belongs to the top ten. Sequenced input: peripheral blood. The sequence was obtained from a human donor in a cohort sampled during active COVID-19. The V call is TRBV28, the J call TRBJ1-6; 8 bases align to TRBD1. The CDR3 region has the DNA TGTGCCAGCAGACCCGGGAACAGGGGGAATTCACCCCTCCACTTT. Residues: CASRPGNRGNSPLHF.